The rows below give T cell receptor beta chains drawn from one sample of a study of blood T cell repertoires in COVID-19. The data were produced by immunoSEQ multiplex PCR, yet TCRdb's version contains in-frame clones alone and is incomplete. This sample has roughly 230,000 clones, with about 85% found just once. Source material: peripheral blood. These TCRs come from a woman aged 60-70 years with active or convalescent COVID-19. Both conserved end residues are part of each CDR3.

v_call,cdr3_length,cdr3_aa
TRBV29-1,11,CSVSPGAGYTF
TRBV24-1,17,CATSRGTGLSGANVLTF
TRBV6-1,14,CASSDRGMNTEAFF
TRBV19,15,CASSEQASPNYGYTF
TRBV10-3,15,CAISLTGGDKNIQYF
TRBV14,15,CASSQAYRGGETQYF
TRBV19,15,CASSIVGQGVTEAFF
TRBV10-3,13,CAISGPDRAGYTF
TRBV27,19,CASSPTGLAGELGTGELFF
TRBV19,14,CASSIVFREETQYF
TRBV7-9,17,CASSFPGLAGGYNEQFF
TRBV6-5,14,CASSWGGQNNEQFF
TRBV27,14,CASSFRHSQETQYF
TRBV5-4,12,CASSYYRDEQYF
TRBV28,17,CASSLIRTGFGNTEAFF
TRBV5-6,15,CASSLGALQGTEAFF
TRBV5-1,15,CASSLEAGGRTEAFF